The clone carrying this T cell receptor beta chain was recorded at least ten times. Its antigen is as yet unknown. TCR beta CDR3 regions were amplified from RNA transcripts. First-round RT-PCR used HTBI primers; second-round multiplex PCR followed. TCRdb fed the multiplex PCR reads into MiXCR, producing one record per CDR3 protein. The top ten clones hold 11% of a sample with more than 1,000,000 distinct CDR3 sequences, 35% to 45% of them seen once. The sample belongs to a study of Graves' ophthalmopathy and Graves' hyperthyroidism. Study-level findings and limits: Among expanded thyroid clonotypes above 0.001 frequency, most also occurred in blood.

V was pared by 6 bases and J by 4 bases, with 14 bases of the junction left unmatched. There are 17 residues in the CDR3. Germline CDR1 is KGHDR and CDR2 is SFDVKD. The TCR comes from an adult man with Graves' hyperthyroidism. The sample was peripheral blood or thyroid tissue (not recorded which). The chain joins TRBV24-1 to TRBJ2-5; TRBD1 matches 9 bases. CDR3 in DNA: TGTGCCACCAGTTTCATAGAAGGACAGGGGTTGGGAGAGACCCAGTACTTC. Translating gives CATSFIEGQGLGETQYF.